Sequencing of this T cell receptor beta chain was carried out in a study of T cells in Graves' hyperthyroidism and ophthalmopathy. Hyperthyroidism was newly diagnosed in patients aged 18 to 65 (duration under 2 months). The CDR3 regions of TCR beta were amplified from RNA transcripts. The HTBI primer set was used in a first-round RT-PCR of the TCR CDR3. A single record per CDR3 protein comes from TCRdb applying MiXCR to the multiplex PCR reads. The table has about 360,000 distinct CDR3 sequences, approximately 25% seen once; the top ten hold less than 75%. Germline V lookup: CDR1 MDHEN, CDR2 SYDVKM. CDR3 length equals 15 residues. Trimming removed 5 bases at V and 6 bases at J, with 20 bases between. This clonotype was detected ten times or more.

The source is a man aged 50-60 years with Graves' hyperthyroidism. Sequencing input: blood. The chain carries TRBV28 and TRBJ2-7, with D unresolved. CDR3 bases: TGTGCCAGCAGTCCCAGTGGGCCGGGCGTCTCCGAGCAGTACTTC. This codes for CASSPSGPGVSEQYF.